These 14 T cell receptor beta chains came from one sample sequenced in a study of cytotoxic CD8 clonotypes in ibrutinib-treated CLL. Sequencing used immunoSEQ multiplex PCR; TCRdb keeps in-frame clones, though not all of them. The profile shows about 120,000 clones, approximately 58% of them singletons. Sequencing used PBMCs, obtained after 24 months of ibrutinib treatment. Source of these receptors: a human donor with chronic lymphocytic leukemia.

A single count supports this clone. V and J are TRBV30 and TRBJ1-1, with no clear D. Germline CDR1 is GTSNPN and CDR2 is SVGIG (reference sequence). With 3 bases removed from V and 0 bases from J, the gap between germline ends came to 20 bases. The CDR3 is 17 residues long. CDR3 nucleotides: TGTGCCTGGAGACTCCCGCCGGAGGCCATGGTGAACACTGAAGCTTTCTTT. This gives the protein CAWRLPPEAMVNTEAFF.

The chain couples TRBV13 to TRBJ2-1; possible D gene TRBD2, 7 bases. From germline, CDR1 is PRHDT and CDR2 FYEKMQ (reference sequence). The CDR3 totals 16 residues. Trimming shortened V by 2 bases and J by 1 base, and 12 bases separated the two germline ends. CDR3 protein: CASSLRGAGSYNEQFF. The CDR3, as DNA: TGTGCCAGCAGCTTACGGGGGGCGGGGTCCTACAATGAGCAGTTCTTC.

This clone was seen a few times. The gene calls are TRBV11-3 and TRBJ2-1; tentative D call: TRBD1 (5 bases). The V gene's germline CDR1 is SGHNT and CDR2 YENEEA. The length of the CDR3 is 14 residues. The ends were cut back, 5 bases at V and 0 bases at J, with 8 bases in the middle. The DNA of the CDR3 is TGTGCCAGCAGCGGGGCAAGCTCCTACAATGAGCAGTTCTTC. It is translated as CASSGASSYNEQFF. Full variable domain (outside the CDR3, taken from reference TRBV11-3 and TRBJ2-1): EAGVVQSPRYKIIEKKQPVAFWCNPISGHNTLYWYLQNLGQGPELLIRYENEEAVDDSQLPKDRFSAERLKGVDSTLKIQPAELGDSAVYLCASSGASSYNEQFFGPGTRLTVL.

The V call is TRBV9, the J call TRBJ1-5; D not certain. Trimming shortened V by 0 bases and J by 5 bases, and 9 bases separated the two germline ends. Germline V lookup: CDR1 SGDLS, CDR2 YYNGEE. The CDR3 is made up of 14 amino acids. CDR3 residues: CASSVGRRDQPQHF. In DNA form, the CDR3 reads TGTGCCAGCAGCGTAGGAAGGAGGGATCAGCCCCAGCATTTT.

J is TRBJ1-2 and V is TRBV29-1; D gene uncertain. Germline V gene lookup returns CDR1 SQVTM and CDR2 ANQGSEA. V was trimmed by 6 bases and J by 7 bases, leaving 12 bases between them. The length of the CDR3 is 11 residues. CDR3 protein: CSVGQELGYTF. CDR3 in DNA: TGCAGCGTCGGCCAAGAACTTGGCTACACCTTC.

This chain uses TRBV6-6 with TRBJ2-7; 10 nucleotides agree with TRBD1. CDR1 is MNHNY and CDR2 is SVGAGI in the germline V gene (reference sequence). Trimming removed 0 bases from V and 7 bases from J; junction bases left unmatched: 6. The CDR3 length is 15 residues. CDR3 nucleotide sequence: TGTGCCAGCAGTTACTCGACAGGGGGCCCCGGGGAGCAGTACTTC. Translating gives CASSYSTGGPGEQYF.

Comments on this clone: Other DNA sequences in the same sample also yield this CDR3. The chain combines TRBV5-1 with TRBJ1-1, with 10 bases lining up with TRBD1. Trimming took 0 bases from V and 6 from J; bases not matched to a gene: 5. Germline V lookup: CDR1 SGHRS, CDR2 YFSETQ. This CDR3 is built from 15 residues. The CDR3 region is CASSLEGQGGSEAFF. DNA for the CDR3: TGCGCCAGCAGCTTGGAAGGACAGGGGGGTTCTGAAGCTTTCTTT.

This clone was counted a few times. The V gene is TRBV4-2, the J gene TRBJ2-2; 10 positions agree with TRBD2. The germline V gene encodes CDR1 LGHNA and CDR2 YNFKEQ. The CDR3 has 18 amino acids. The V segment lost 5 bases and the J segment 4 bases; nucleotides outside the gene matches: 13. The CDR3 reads CASSLAAAGGMSTGELFF. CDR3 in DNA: TGTGCCAGCAGCTTGGCAGCAGCGGGGGGGATGAGCACCGGGGAGCTGTTTTTT.

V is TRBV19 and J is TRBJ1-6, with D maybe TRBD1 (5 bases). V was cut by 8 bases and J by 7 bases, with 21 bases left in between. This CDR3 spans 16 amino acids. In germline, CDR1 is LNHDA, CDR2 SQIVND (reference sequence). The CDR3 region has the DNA TGTGCCAGTGGTAAGGGGAAGGGCCTTGGAAATTCACCCCTCCACTTT. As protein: CASGKGKGLGNSPLHF.

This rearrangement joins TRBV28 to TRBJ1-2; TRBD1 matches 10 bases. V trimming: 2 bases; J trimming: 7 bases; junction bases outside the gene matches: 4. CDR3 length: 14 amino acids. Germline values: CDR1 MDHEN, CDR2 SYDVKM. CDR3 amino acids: CASSLPGTGAGYTF. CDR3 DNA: TGTGCCAGCAGTTTACCAGGGACAGGGGCTGGCTACACCTTC.

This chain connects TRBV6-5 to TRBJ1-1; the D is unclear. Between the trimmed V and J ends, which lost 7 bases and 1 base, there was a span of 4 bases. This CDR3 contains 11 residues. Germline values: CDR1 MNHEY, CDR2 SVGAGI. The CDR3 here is CASMRNTEAFF. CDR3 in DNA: TGTGCCAGCATGAGGAACACTGAAGCTTTCTTT.

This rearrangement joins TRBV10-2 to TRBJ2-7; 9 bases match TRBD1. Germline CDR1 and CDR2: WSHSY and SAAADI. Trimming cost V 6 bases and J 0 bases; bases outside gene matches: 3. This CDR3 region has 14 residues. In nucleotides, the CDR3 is TGCGCCAGCAGGGCGACAGGGGGCTCCTACGAGCAGTACTTC. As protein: CASRATGGSYEQYF.

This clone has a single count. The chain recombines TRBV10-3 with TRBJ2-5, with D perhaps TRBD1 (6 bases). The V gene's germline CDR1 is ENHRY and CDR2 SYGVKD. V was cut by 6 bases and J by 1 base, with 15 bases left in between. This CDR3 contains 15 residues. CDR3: CAISEYRDTQETQYF. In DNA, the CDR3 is TGTGCCATCAGCGAATACCGGGACACCCAAGAGACCCAGTACTTC.

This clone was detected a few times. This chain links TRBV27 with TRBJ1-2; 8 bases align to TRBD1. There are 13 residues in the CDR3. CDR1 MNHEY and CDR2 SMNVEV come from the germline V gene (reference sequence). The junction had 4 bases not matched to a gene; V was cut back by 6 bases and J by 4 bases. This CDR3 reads CASSQTGGYGYTF. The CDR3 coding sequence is TGTGCCAGCAGCCAAACAGGGGGCTATGGCTACACCTTC.